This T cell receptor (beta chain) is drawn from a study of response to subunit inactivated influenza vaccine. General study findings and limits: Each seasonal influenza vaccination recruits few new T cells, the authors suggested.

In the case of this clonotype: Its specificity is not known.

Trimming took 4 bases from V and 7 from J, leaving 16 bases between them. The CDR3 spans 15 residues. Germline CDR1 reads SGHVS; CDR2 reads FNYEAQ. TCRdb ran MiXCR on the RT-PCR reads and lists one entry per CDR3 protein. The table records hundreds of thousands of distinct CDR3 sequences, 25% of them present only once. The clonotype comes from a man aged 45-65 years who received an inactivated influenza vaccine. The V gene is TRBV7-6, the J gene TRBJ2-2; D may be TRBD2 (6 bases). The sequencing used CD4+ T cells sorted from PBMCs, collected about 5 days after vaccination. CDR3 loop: CASSWGDLTSGELFF. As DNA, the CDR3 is TGTGCCAGCAGCTGGGGGGACCTGACTAGCGGGGAGCTGTTTTTT.